The 12 T cell receptor beta chains given below trace back to one sample, sequenced in a study of cytomegalovirus exposure and HLA in healthy donors. PCR was performed using 60 Vbeta and 13 Jbeta primers. Produced via immunoSEQ multiplex PCR; TCRdb's table is partial and in-frame only. The repertoire includes about 130,000 clones, approximately 80% of them detected once, and under 4.5% sits in the top ten. Material: PBMCs. The receptors originated from a middle-aged woman in good health and CMV-seronegative.

The chain has TRBV7-9 and TRBJ1-1; D unresolved. Germline V gene lookup returns CDR1 SEHNR and CDR2 FQNEAQ (reference sequence). The V end was cut by 1 base, the J end by 1 base, with 10 bases between. The CDR3 is made up of 15 amino acids. CDR3 region: CASSLGFGQNTEAFF. In DNA form, the CDR3 reads TGTGCCAGCAGCTTAGGATTTGGGCAGAACACTGAAGCTTTCTTT.

V gene TRBV2 combines with J gene TRBJ1-5; D possibly corresponds to TRBD1 (6 bases). CDR1 and CDR2 (germline): SNHLY, FYNNEI. Trimming left V 8 bases short and J 4 bases short, with 12 bases between. The CDR3 has 13 residues. The CDR3 DNA reads TGTGCCAGCGCACAGGGTGTAAATCAGCCCCAGCATTTT. Residues: CASAQGVNQPQHF.

The chain recombines TRBV7-2 with TRBJ2-7, with D tentatively TRBD2 (6 bases). Germline assignment: CDR1 SGHTA and CDR2 FQGNSA. The V end lost 3 bases, the J end lost 0 bases, and 9 bases lay between the germline ends. This CDR3 has 14 amino acids. CDR3 DNA: TGTGCCAGCAGCTTCGGCGGGAACTCCTACGAGCAGTACTTC. Protein sequence: CASSFGGNSYEQYF.

The chain couples TRBV10-2 to TRBJ1-5; TRBD1 matches 8 bases. The CDR3 is 14 residues long. The germline V gene encodes CDR1 WSHSY and CDR2 SAAADI. Losses at the gene ends were 8 bases for V and 7 bases for J; bases not matched to a gene: 10. CDR3 nucleotides: TGCGCCAGCGGGCCGACAGGGGAAGGACAGCCCCAGCATTTT. This translates into CASGPTGEGQPQHF.

This chain joins TRBV7-3 and TRBJ1-2; 7 bases are a match to TRBD1. The CDR3 extends over 15 amino acids. The V gene's germline CDR1 is SGHTA and CDR2 FQGTGA. V shed 5 bases, J shed 3 bases, and the junction held 9 bases outside the gene matches. The CDR3 loop is CASSPTTGIDYGYTF. The CDR3 DNA sequence: TGTGCCAGCAGCCCCACGACAGGGATCGACTATGGCTACACCTTC.

The CDR3 loop reads CASSNGTSGRNADTQYF. CDR3 sequence (DNA): TGTGCCAGCAGCAACGGGACTAGCGGGAGGAATGCAGATACGCAGTATTTT. The V gene is TRBV7-2, the J gene TRBJ2-3, with TRBD2 identical over 15 bases. The CDR3 consists of 17 residues. J gave up 4 bases and V 5 bases, and 7 bases lay outside the gene matches. Germline CDR1 reads SGHTA; CDR2 reads FQGNSA.

The chain uses TRBV2 and TRBJ2-1; no clear D. The V end lost 4 bases, the J end lost 4 bases, and 2 bases lay between the germline ends. The CDR3 totals 11 residues. Per germline, CDR1 SNHLY and CDR2 FYNNEI. The CDR3 region is CASSAYNEQFF. DNA for the CDR3: TGTGCCAGCAGTGCATACAATGAGCAGTTCTTC.

The rearrangement uses TRBV28 and TRBJ2-3; 9 bases are shared with TRBD2. This CDR3 region has 15 residues. V was clipped by 5 bases and J by 2 bases; unmatched bases: 5. Germline V lookup: CDR1 MDHEN, CDR2 SYDVKM. The CDR3 loop is CASSALAGPTDTQYF. CDR3 in DNA: TGTGCCAGCAGTGCGCTAGCGGGGCCCACAGATACGCAGTATTTT. The whole variable domain, filled in from reference TRBV28 and TRBJ2-3, reads DVKVTQSSRYLVKRTGEKVFLECVQDMDHENMFWYRQDPGLGLRLIYFSYDVKMKEKGDIPEGYSVSREKKERFSLILESASTNQTSMYLCASSALAGPTDTQYFGPGTRLTVL.

This chain connects TRBV6-5 to TRBJ1-2, with 9 bases lining up with TRBD1. Unmatched junction bases numbered 8, after V lost 2 bases and J lost 4 bases. CDR3 length: 16 residues. Germline V gene sequence: CDR1 MNHEY, CDR2 SVGAGI. Here the CDR3 DNA reads TGTGCCAGCAGTTACGACACAGGGGGCTACCCCTATGGCTACACCTTC. As protein: CASSYDTGGYPYGYTF.

V usage is TRBV6-5 and J usage is TRBJ1-1; D is uncertain. V lost 6 bases and J lost 0, with 11 bases in between. Germline V gives CDR1 MNHEY, CDR2 SVGAGI. CDR3 length equals 14 residues. The CDR3 sequence is CASSPAGVNTEAFF. The CDR3 DNA follows: TGTGCCAGCAGCCCAGCAGGTGTGAACACTGAAGCTTTCTTT.

The chain combines TRBV28 with TRBJ1-2; a weak D match, TRBD1 (6 bases). V lost 3 bases to trimming and J lost 4 bases, with 15 bases between them. The CDR3 runs 15 residues. CDR1 MDHEN and CDR2 SYDVKM come from the germline V gene. The CDR3 spells CASSFSGTRTYGYTF. The CDR3 bases are TGTGCCAGCAGTTTTTCCGGGACAAGGACCTATGGCTACACCTTC.

The chain links TRBV27 to TRBJ1-2, with D perhaps TRBD1 (5 bases). V was pared by 5 bases and J by 3 bases, with 10 bases between. Germline V lookup: CDR1 MNHEY, CDR2 SMNVEV (reference sequence). The CDR3 loop spans 13 amino acids. The CDR3 DNA reads as TGTGCCAGCAGTCCCTGGGGGGACTATGGCTACACCTTC. It codes for CASSPWGDYGYTF.